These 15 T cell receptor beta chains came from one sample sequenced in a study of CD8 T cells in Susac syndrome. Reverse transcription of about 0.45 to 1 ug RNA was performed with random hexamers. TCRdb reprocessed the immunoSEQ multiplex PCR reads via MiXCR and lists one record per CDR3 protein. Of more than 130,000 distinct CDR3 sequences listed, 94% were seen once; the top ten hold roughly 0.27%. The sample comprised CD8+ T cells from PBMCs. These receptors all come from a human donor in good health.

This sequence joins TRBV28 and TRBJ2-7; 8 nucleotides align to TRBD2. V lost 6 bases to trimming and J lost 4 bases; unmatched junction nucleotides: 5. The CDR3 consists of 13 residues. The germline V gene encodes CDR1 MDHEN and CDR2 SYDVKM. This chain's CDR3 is CASRKREPYEQYF. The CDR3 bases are TGTGCCAGCAGAAAGCGGGAGCCTTACGAGCAGTACTTC. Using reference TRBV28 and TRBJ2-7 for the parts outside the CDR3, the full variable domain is DVKVTQSSRYLVKRTGEKVFLECVQDMDHENMFWYRQDPGLGLRLIYFSYDVKMKEKGDIPEGYSVSREKKERFSLILESASTNQTSMYLCASRKREPYEQYFGPGTRLTVT.

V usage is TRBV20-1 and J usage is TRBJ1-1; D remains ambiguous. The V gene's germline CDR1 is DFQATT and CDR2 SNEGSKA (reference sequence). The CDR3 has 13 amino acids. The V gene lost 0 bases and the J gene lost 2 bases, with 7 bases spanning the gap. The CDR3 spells CSARDRENTEAFF. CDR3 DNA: TGCAGTGCTAGAGATCGGGAAAACACTGAAGCTTTCTTT.

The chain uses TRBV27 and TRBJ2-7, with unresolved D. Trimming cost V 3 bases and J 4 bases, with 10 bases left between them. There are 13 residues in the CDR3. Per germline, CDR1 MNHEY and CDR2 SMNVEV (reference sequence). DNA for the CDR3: TGTGCCAGCAGTTTGGGTTCTCCATACGAGCAGTACTTC. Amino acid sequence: CASSLGSPYEQYF.

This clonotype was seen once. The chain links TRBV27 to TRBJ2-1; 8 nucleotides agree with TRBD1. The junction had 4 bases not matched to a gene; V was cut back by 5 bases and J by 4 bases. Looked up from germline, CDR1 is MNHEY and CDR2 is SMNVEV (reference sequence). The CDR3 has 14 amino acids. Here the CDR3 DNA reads TGTGCCAGCAGTGACAGGGGTACTTACAATGAGCAGTTCTTC. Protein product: CASSDRGTYNEQFF.

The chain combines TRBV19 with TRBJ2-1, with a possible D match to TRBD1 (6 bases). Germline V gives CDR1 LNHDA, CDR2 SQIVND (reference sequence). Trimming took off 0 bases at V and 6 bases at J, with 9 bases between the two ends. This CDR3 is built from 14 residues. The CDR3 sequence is CASSIDQGLNEQFF. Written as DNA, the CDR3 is TGTGCCAGTAGTATAGATCAGGGGCTCAATGAGCAGTTCTTC.

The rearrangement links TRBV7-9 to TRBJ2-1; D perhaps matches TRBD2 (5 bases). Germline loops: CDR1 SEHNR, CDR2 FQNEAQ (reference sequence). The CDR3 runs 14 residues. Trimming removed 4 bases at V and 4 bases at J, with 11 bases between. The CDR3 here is CASSSSPGYNEQFF. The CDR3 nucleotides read TGTGCCAGCAGCTCTAGCCCCGGATACAATGAGCAGTTCTTC.

CDR3 loop: CASTTGLGETQYF. The CDR3 DNA sequence: TGTGCCAGCACCACGGGACTGGGGGAGACCCAGTACTTC. The rearrangement uses TRBV27 and TRBJ2-5, with D tentatively TRBD2 (6 bases). Per germline, CDR1 MNHEY and CDR2 SMNVEV (reference sequence). The CDR3 has 13 residues. V was pared by 7 bases and J by 5 bases, with 14 bases between.

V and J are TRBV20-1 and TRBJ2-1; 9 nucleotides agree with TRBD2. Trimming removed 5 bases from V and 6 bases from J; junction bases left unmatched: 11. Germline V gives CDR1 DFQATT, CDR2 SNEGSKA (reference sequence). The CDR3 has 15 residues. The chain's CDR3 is CSALRLAEVSNEQFF. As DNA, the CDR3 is TGCAGTGCTCTCAGACTAGCGGAAGTTTCCAATGAGCAGTTCTTC.

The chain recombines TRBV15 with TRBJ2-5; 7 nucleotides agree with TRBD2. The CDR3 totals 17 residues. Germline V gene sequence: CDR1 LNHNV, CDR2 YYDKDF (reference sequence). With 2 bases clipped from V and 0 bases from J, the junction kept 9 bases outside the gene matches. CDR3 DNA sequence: TGTGCCACCAGCAGAACCACTAGCGTGCCCTACCAAGAGACCCAGTACTTC. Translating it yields CATSRTTSVPYQETQYF. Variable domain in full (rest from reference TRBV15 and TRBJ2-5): DAMVIQNPRYQVTQFGKPVTLSCSQTLNHNVMYWYQQKSSQAPKLLFHYYDKDFNNEADTPDNFQSRRPNTSFCFLDIRSPGLGDTAMYLCATSRTTSVPYQETQYFGPGTRLLVL.

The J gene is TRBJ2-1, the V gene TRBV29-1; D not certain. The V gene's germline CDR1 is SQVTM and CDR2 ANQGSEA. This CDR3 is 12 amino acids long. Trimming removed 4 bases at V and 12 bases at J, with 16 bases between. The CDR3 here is CSVGGTTVGQFF. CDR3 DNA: TGCAGCGTTGGCGGAACCACGGTAGGGCAGTTCTTC.

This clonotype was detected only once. The CDR3 DNA is TGTGCCAGCAGCCAAGGGGCGGATCTCTACAACACTGAAGCTTTCTTT. Its translation: CASSQGADLYNTEAFF. The gene calls are TRBV3-1 and TRBJ1-1; D uncertain. V dropped 1 base and J dropped 2 bases, with 14 bases sitting between them. CDR1 is LGHDT, CDR2 YNNKEL, per germline (reference sequence). This CDR3 is built from 16 residues.

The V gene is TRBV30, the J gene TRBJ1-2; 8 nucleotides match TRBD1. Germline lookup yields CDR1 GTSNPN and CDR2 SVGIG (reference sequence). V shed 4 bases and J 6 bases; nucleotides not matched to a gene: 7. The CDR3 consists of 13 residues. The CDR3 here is CAWKRTGWDGYTF. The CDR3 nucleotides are TGTGCCTGGAAGCGGACAGGGTGGGATGGCTACACCTTC.

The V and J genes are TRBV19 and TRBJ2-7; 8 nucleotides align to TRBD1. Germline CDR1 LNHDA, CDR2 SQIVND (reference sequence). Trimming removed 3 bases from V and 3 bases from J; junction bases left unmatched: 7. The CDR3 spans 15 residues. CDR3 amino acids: CASSMSLGQGYEQYF. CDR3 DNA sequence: TGTGCCAGTAGTATGAGCCTCGGACAGGGCTACGAGCAGTACTTC.

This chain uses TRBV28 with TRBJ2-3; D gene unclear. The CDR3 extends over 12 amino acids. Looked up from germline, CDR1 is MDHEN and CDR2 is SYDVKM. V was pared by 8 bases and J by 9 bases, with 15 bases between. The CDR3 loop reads CASENSTRTQYF. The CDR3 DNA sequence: TGTGCCAGCGAAAACAGCACCAGAACGCAGTATTTT.

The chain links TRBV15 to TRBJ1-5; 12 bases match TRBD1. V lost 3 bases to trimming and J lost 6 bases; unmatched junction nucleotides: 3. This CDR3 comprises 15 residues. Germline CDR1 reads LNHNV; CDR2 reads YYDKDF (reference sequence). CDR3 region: CATSRGQGAVQPQHF. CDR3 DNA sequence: TGTGCCACCAGCAGGGGACAGGGGGCTGTTCAGCCCCAGCATTTT.